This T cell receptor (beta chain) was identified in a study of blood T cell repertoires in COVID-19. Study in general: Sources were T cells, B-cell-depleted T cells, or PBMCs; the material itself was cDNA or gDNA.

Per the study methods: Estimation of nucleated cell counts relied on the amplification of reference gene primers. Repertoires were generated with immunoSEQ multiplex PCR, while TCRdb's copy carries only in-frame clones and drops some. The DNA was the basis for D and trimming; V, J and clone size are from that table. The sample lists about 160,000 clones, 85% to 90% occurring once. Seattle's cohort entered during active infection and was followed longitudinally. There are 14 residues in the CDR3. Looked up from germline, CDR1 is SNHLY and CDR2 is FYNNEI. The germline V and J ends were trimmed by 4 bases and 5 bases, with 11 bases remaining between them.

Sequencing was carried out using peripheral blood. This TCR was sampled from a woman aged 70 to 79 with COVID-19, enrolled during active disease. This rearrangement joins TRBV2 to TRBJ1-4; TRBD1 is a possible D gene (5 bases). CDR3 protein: CASSGGASNEKLFF. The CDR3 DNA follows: TGTGCCAGCAGTGGTGGGGCCAGCAATGAAAAACTGTTTTTT.